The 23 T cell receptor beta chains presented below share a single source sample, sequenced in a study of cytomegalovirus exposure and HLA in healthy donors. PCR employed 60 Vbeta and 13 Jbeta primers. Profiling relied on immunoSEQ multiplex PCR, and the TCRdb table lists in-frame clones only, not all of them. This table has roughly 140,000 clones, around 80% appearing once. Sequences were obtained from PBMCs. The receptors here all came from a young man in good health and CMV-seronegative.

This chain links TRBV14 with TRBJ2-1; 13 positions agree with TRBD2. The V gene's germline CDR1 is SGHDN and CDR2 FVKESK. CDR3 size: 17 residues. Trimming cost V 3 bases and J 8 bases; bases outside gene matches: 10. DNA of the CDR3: TGTGCCAGCAGCCACCTTTTAGGACTAGCGGGAGAGGATGAGCAGTTCTTC. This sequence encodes CASSHLLGLAGEDEQFF.

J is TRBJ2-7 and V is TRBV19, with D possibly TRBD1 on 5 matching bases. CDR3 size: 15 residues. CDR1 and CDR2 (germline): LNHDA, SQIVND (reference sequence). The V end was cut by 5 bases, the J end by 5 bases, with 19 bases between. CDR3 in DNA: TGTGCCAGTAGTCAGGGAACAACCCCTCTCGACGAGCAGTACTTC. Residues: CASSQGTTPLDEQYF.

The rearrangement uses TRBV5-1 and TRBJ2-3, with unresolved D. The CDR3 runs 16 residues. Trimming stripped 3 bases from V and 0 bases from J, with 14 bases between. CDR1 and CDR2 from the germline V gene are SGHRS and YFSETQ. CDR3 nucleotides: TGCGCCAGCAGCTCACTACCTTCTCCTAGCACAGATACGCAGTATTTT. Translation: CASSSLPSPSTDTQYF.

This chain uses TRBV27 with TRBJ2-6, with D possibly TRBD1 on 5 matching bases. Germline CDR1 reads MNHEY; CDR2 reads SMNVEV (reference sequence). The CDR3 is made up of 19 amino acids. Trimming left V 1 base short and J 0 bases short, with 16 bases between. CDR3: CASSLYSPRQRSGANVLTF. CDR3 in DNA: TGTGCCAGCAGTTTATACTCTCCCAGACAGCGCTCTGGGGCCAACGTCCTGACTTTC. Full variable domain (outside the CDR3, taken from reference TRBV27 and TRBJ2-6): EAQVTQNPRYLITVTGKKLTVTCSQNMNHEYMSWYRQDPGLGLRQIYYSMNVEVTDKGDVPEGYKVSRKEKRNFPLILESPSPNQTSLYFCASSLYSPRQRSGANVLTFGAGSRLTVL.

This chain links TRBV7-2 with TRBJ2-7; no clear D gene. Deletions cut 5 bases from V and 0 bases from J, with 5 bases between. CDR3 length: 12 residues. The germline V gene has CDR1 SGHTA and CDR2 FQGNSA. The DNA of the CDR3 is TGTGCCAGCAGCGCCAGCTCCTACGAGCAGTACTTC. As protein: CASSASSYEQYF.

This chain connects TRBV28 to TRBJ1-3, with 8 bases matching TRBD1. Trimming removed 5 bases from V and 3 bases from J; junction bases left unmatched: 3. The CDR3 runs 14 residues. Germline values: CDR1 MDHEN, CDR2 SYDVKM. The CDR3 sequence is CASSGGTGGNTIYF. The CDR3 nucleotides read TGTGCCAGCAGTGGGGGGACAGGTGGAAACACCATATATTTT.

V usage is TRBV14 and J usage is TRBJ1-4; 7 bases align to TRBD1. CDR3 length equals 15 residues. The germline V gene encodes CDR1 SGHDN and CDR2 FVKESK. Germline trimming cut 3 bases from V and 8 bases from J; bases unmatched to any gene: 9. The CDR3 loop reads CASSHYRDSREKLFF. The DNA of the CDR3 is TGTGCCAGCAGCCACTACCGGGACAGTAGGGAAAAACTGTTTTTT.

Here the CDR3 DNA reads TGTGCCAGCGGCCCTACCGATAGGGGTGAAGCTTTCTTT. It translates to CASGPTDRGEAFF. The chain employs TRBV7-9 and TRBJ1-1; D possibly corresponds to TRBD1 (5 bases). Looked up from germline, CDR1 is SEHNR and CDR2 is FQNEAQ (reference sequence). V lost 8 bases to trimming and J lost 7 bases, with 17 bases between them. The CDR3 has 13 amino acids.

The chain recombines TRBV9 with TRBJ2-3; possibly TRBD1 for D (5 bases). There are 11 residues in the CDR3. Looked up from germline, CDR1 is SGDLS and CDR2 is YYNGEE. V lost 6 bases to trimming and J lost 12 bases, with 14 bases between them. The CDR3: CASTSGIEQYF. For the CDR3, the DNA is TGTGCCAGCACCTCAGGGATAGAACAGTATTTT. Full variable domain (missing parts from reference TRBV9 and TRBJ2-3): DSGVTQTPKHLITATGQRVTLRCSPRSGDLSVYWYQQSLDQGLQFLIQYYNGEERAKGNILERFSAQQFPDLHSELNLSSLELGDSALYFCASTSGIEQYFGPGTRLTVL.

In DNA, the CDR3 is TGTGCCAGCTCACCAGCGGGGCGGACCTACGAGCAGTACTTC. This translates into CASSPAGRTYEQYF. The chain has TRBV18 and TRBJ2-7; D perhaps matches TRBD2 (6 bases). The CDR3 sequence is 14 residues long. V lost 2 bases and J 2 bases, leaving 10 bases between the germline ends. Germline values: CDR1 KGHSH, CDR2 LQKENI.

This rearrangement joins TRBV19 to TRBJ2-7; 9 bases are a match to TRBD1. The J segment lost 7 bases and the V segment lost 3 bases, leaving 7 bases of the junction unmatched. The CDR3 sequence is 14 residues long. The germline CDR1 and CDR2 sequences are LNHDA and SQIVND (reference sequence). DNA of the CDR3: TGTGCCAGTAGTATGGACAGGGGTGAAGGGGAGCAGTACTTC. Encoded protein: CASSMDRGEGEQYF.

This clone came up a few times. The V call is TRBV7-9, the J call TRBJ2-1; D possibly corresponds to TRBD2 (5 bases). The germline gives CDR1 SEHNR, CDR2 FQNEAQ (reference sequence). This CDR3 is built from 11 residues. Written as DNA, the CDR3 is TGTGCTAGCCGGCGGGACAATGAGCAGTTCTTC. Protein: CASRRDNEQFF.

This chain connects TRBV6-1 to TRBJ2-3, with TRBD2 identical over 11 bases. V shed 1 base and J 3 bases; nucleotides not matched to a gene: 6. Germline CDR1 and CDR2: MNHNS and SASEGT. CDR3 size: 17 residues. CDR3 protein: CASSEGVLAGATDTQYF. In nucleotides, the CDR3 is TGTGCCAGCAGTGAAGGGGTACTAGCGGGAGCAACAGATACGCAGTATTTT.

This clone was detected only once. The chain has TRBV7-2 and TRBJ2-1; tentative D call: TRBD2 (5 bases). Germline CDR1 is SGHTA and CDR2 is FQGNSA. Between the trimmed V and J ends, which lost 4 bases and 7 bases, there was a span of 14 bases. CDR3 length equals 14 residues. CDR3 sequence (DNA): TGTGCCAGCAGCTGGCGGCCCGGGGAAAATGAGCAGTTCTTC. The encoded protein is CASSWRPGENEQFF.

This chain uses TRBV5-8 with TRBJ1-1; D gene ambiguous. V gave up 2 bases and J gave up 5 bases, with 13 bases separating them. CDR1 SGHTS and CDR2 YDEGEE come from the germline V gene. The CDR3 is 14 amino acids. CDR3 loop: CASSLVGGRTEAFF. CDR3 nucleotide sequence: TGTGCCAGCAGCTTAGTCGGCGGGCGGACTGAAGCTTTCTTT. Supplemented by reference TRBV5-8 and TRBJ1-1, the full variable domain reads EAGVTQSPTHLIKTRGQQATLRCSPISGHTSVYWYQQALGLGLQFLLWYDEGEERNRGNFPPRFSGRQFPNYSSELNVNALELEDSALYLCASSLVGGRTEAFFGQGTRLTVV.

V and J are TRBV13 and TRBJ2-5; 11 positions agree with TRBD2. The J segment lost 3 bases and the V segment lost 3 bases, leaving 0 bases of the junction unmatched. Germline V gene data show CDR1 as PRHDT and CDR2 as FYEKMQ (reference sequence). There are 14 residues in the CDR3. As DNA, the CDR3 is TGTGCCAGCAGCTTGGGACTAGCGGAAGAGACCCAGTACTTC. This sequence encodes CASSLGLAEETQYF.

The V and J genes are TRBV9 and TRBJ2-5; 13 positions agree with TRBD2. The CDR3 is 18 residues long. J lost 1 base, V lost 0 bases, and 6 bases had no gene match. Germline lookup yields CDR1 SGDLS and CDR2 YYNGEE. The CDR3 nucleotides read TGTGCCAGCAGCGTAGATGGGTGGACTAGCGGGAGCCAAGAGACCCAGTACTTC. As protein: CASSVDGWTSGSQETQYF.

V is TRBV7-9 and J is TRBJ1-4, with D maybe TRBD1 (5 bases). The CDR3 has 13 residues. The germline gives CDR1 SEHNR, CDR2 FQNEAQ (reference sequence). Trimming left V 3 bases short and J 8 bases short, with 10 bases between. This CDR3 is CASSFLEGEKLFF. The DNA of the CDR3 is TGTGCCAGCAGCTTCCTGGAGGGGGAAAAACTGTTTTTT. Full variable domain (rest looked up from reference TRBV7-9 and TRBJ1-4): DTGVSQNPRHKITKRGQNVTFRCDPISEHNRLYWYRQTLGQGPEFLTYFQNEAQLEKSRLLSDRFSAERPKGSFSTLEIQRTEQGDSAMYLCASSFLEGEKLFFGSGTQLSVL.

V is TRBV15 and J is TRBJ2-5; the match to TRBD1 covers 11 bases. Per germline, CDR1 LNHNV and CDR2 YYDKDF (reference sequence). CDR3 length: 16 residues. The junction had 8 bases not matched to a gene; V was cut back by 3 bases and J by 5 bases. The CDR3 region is CATSSPDRGRWETQYF. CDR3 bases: TGTGCCACCAGCAGCCCGGACAGGGGGCGGTGGGAGACCCAGTACTTC.

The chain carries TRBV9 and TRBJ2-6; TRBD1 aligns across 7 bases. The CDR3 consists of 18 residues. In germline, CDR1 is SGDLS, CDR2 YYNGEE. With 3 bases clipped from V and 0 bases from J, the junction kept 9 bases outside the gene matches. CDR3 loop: CASSADGQDFSGANVLTF. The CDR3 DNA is TGTGCCAGCAGCGCAGACGGACAGGACTTCTCTGGGGCCAACGTCCTGACTTTC.

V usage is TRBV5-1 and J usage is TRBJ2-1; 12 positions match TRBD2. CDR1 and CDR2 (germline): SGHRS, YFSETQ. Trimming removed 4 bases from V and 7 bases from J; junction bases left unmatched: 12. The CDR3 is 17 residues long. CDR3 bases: TGCGCCAGCAGCCCCCGGACTAGCGGGAATGGAATGAATGAGCAGTTCTTC. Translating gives CASSPRTSGNGMNEQFF.

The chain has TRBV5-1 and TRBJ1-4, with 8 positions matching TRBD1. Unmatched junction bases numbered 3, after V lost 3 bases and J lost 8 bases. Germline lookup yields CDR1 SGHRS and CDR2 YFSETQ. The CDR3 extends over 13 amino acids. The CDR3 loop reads CASSSTGEEKLFF. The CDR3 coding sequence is TGCGCCAGCAGCTCGACAGGGGAAGAAAAACTGTTTTTT.

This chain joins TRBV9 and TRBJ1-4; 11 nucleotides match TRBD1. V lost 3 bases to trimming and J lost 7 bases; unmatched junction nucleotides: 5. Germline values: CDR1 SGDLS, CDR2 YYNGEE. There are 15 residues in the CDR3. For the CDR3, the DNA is TGTGCCAGCAGCGCCCTAGGGACAGGGGGTGAAAAACTGTTTTTT. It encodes CASSALGTGGEKLFF.